A single sample gave rise to the 18 T cell receptor beta chains below, sequenced in a study of blood T cell repertoires in COVID-19. Profiled with immunoSEQ multiplex PCR; TCRdb holds only in-frame clones, not every one. The sample contains about 350,000 clones, more than 75% of which appear only once. Material for sequencing was PBMCs or T cells enriched from blood (not recorded which). The receptors here all came from a woman aged 25 to 39 who had recovered from COVID-19.

This rearrangement joins TRBV19 to TRBJ2-1; a possible D gene is TRBD2 (6 bases). V dropped 7 bases and J dropped 3 bases, with 22 bases sitting between them. The CDR3 runs to 17 residues. Looked up from germline, CDR1 is LNHDA and CDR2 is SQIVND (reference sequence). CDR3 in DNA: TGTGCCAGTAACCCCCTCCATGCGCAGGGAGGCTACAATGAGCAGTTCTTC. It codes for CASNPLHAQGGYNEQFF.

J is TRBJ2-7 and V is TRBV6-1, with D perhaps matching TRBD1 (5 bases). The CDR3 runs to 15 residues. Germline V gene lookup returns CDR1 MNHNS and CDR2 SASEGT. Trimming stripped 0 bases from V and 1 base from J, with 10 bases between. CDR3 DNA: TGTGCCAGCAGTGAAGCGCAGGGCGGTTCCTACGAGCAGTACTTC. Protein: CASSEAQGGSYEQYF.

The rearrangement uses TRBV2 and TRBJ1-1, with TRBD1 matching 8 bases. This CDR3 comprises 14 residues. V gave up 9 bases and J gave up 4 bases; unmatched junction bases: 10. Germline-derived CDR1 and CDR2 are SNHLY and FYNNEI. The CDR3 sequence: CARPTGQGSTEAFF. As DNA, the CDR3 is TGTGCCAGACCAACCGGACAGGGAAGCACTGAAGCTTTCTTT.

The chain links TRBV6-4 to TRBJ2-7; 10 positions agree with TRBD2. The V and J ends lost 0 bases and 0 bases, in that order; junction bases with no gene match: 11. Germline CDR1 MRHNA, CDR2 SNTAGT. The CDR3 spans 19 residues. The CDR3 nucleotides are TGTGCCAGCAGTGACTCCAAAGCTAGCGGGGGACCCAGCTCCTACGAGCAGTACTTC. Protein product: CASSDSKASGGPSSYEQYF.

The rearrangement uses TRBV7-9 and TRBJ2-2; the D is unclear. Germline assignment: CDR1 SEHNR and CDR2 FQNEAQ (reference sequence). The CDR3 is 14 residues long. Trimming left V 4 bases short and J 4 bases short, with 10 bases between. The CDR3 protein is CASSSLGPTGELFF. The DNA for the CDR3 is TGTGCCAGCAGCTCGCTAGGTCCCACCGGGGAGCTGTTTTTT.

The chain couples TRBV19 to TRBJ2-2; D gene ambiguous. Germline loops: CDR1 LNHDA, CDR2 SQIVND (reference sequence). This CDR3 contains 14 residues. Trimming removed 9 bases at V and 0 bases at J, with 11 bases between. CDR3 in amino acids: CASRVSANTGELFF. DNA for the CDR3: TGTGCCAGCCGGGTTTCTGCGAACACCGGGGAGCTGTTTTTT.

This clone was seen once. This chain connects TRBV30 to TRBJ1-1; no clear D. Germline V gene lookup returns CDR1 GTSNPN and CDR2 SVGIG (reference sequence). This CDR3 is built from 14 residues. Trimming took 2 bases from V and 1 from J, leaving 11 bases between them. CDR3 coding DNA: TGTGCCTGGAGTCGAGCCACTCAGAACACTGAAGCTTTCTTT. Its translation is CAWSRATQNTEAFF.

This rearrangement joins TRBV5-6 to TRBJ2-5; D is possibly TRBD2 (6 bases). The CDR3 spans 17 residues. The germline V gene has CDR1 SGHDT and CDR2 YYEEEE. Trimming removed 4 bases at V and 4 bases at J, with 23 bases between. CDR3 region: CASSKPSPGATTETQYF. The CDR3 bases are TGTGCCAGCAGCAAACCCTCCCCGGGAGCGACAACAGAGACCCAGTACTTC.

The chain is built from TRBV27 and TRBJ2-3; a weak D match, TRBD1 (6 bases). V was clipped by 3 bases and J by 1 base, with 11 bases between them. Germline CDR1 is MNHEY and CDR2 is SMNVEV (reference sequence). The CDR3 has 15 residues. The CDR3 sequence: CASSFGAGGTDTQYF. CDR3 coding DNA: TGTGCCAGCAGTTTTGGGGCAGGGGGCACAGATACGCAGTATTTT.

The chain joins TRBV9 to TRBJ2-1; D possibly corresponds to TRBD1 (6 bases). The CDR3 extends over 15 amino acids. The germline V gene has CDR1 SGDLS and CDR2 YYNGEE. V was clipped by 4 bases and J by 8 bases, with 19 bases between them. CDR3 bases: TGTGCCAGCAGCAAACAGGGCGCGCGTCTTGATGAGCAGTTCTTC. This gives the protein CASSKQGARLDEQFF.

The genes are TRBV28 and TRBJ1-6, with TRBD1 matching 7 bases. The CDR3 has 16 residues. Trimming took 7 bases from V and 7 from J; bases not matched to a gene: 13. Per the germline V gene, CDR1 is MDHEN and CDR2 is SYDVKM. In DNA form, the CDR3 reads TGTGCCAGCAACCTCGGGCGACAGGGAAGGAATTCACCCCTCCACTTT. This translates into CASNLGRQGRNSPLHF.

This sequence joins TRBV1 and TRBJ2-3; whether TRBD2, the table's D call, matches the DNA was not checked. TRBV1 is recorded as a pseudogene. The CDR3 has 15 amino acids. This CDR3 is CTSSQGGVNTDTQYF. In DNA, the CDR3 is TGCACCAGCAGCCAGGGAGGGGTCAACACAGATACGCAGTATTTT.

V usage is TRBV3-1 (or the pseudogene TRBV3-2) and J usage is TRBJ1-1; D may be TRBD1 (6 bases). The CDR3 runs to 17 residues. The germline V gene has CDR1 LGHDT and CDR2 YNNKEL (reference sequence). V lost 0 bases and J lost 0, with 14 bases in between. CDR3 sequence: CASSQDRQADMNTEAFF. CDR3 bases: TGTGCCAGCAGCCAAGACCGACAGGCAGACATGAACACTGAAGCTTTCTTT.

The rearrangement joins TRBV7-9 to TRBJ1-5; D unclear. The V and J ends lost 1 base and 0 bases respectively, with 13 bases between them. This CDR3 is built from 17 residues. Per germline, CDR1 SEHNR and CDR2 FQNEAQ (reference sequence). As DNA, the CDR3 is TGTGCCAGCAGCTTAGTGGCCACACCGAATAGCAATCAGCCCCAGCATTTT. It translates to CASSLVATPNSNQPQHF.

The CDR3, as DNA: TGCGCCAGCAGCTTGGTCACTCGCCTTAGCACAGATACGCAGTATTTT. It yields the protein CASSLVTRLSTDTQYF. The V and J genes are TRBV5-1 and TRBJ2-3; no firm D call. There are 16 residues in the CDR3. V was shortened by 0 bases and J by 0 bases, with 11 bases between the two germline ends. Germline CDR1 SGHRS, CDR2 YFSETQ. Variable domain in full (rest from reference TRBV5-1 and TRBJ2-3): KAGVTQTPRYLIKTRGQQVTLSCSPISGHRSVSWYQQTPGQGLQFLFEYFSETQRNKGNFPGRFSGRQFSNSRSEMNVSTLELGDSALYLCASSLVTRLSTDTQYFGPGTRLTVL.

The chain recombines TRBV7-2 with TRBJ1-5, with TRBD1 as a possible D gene (6 bases). There are 14 residues in the CDR3. In germline, CDR1 is SGHTA, CDR2 FQGNSA. V was cut by 5 bases and J by 7 bases, with 15 bases left in between. The CDR3 nucleotides read TGTGCCAGCAGCCAACAGGGTAGTGAGCAGCCCCAGCATTTT. As protein: CASSQQGSEQPQHF.

To note about this clone: Other nucleotide sequences in the sample specify the same CDR3. The J gene is TRBJ2-3, the V gene TRBV11-2; possibly TRBD1 for D (6 bases). The CDR3 has 16 residues. CDR1 and CDR2 from the germline V gene are SGHAT and FQNNGV. V was shortened by 0 bases and J by 0 bases, with 10 bases between the two germline ends. The CDR3 is CASSLEGAGSTDTQYF. CDR3 DNA: TGTGCCAGCAGCTTAGAGGGGGCAGGGAGCACAGATACGCAGTATTTT.

V and J are TRBV28 and TRBJ1-1, with D tentatively TRBD1 (6 bases). CDR3 length: 15 amino acids. Germline values: CDR1 MDHEN, CDR2 SYDVKM. The germline V and J ends were trimmed by 8 bases and 1 base, with 17 bases remaining between them. CDR3: CASAAGAWANTEAFF. As DNA, the CDR3 is TGTGCCAGCGCGGCAGGGGCGTGGGCGAACACTGAAGCTTTCTTT.